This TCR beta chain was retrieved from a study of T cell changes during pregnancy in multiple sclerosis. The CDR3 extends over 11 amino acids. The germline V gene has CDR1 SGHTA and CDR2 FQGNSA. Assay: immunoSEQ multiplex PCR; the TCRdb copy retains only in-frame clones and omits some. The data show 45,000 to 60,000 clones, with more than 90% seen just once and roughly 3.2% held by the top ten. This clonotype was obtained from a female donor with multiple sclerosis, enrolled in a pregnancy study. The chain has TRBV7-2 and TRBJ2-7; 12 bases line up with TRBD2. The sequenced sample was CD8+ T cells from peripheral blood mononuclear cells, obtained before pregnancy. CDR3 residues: CCTSGGYEQYF. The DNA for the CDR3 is TGTTGTACTAGCGGGGGGTACGAGCAGTACTTC.